These T cell receptor beta chains were read from a single sample in a study of shared clonotypes between healthy human individuals. Assay: immunoSEQ multiplex PCR; the TCRdb copy retains only in-frame clones and omits some. The repertoire includes a few million clones, around nine tenths of them detected once, and 0.11% to 0.15% sits in the top ten. The sequenced sample consisted of naive CD4+ T cells sorted from blood. The receptors derive from a man between 18 and 29 years old in good health. The CDR3 runs from the conserved cysteine through the conserved F or W.

CDR3aa	v_gene	j_gene
CASSFQLAVFYEQYF	TRBV5-8	TRBJ2-7
CASSLEPSTDTQYF	TRBV5-1	TRBJ2-3
CASTPQGAPNGYTF	TRBV7-9	TRBJ1-2
CATTPGHASYEQYF	TRBV15	TRBJ2-7
CASSRADGATTYNEQFF	TRBV11-2	TRBJ2-1
CASSPYPGQGYDEQFF	TRBV18	TRBJ2-1
CASSFAKTGRNDNEQFF	TRBV5-6	TRBJ2-1
CASRLEPAGGYEQYF	TRBV6-1	TRBJ2-7
CASSGRTGRGNEKLFF	TRBV28	TRBJ1-4
CASSQGPGQGTEKLFF	TRBV4-1	TRBJ1-4
CASSSGEVTDTQYF	TRBV5-1	TRBJ2-3
CASSPPGSPYEQYF	TRBV27	TRBJ2-7
CASSQAGTGELFF	TRBV5-1	TRBJ2-2
CASSSSQLSEQYF	TRBV5-4	TRBJ2-7
CSVDFPQGHEQFF	TRBV29-1	TRBJ2-1
CASSSGVSGNTIYF	TRBV5-1	TRBJ1-3
CASSLTALGGPLTDTQYF	TRBV7-3	TRBJ2-3
CAISEGVSTDTQYF	TRBV10-3	TRBJ2-3
CASTRGGSDTGELFF	TRBV5-1	TRBJ2-2
CASSSAAPDTQYF	TRBV28	TRBJ2-3
CASSPATGGGNSPLHF	TRBV13	TRBJ1-6
CATSRVGGPTGELFF	TRBV15	TRBJ2-2
CASNYPGRAPYEQYF	TRBV7-2	TRBJ2-7
CASEGGRSEKLFF	TRBV19	TRBJ1-4
CASSVDFGGGAFF	TRBV6-1	TRBJ1-1
CASSPPQLALPTDTQYF	TRBV18	TRBJ2-3
CASSLAHYYGQGQETQYF	TRBV7-2	TRBJ2-5
CASSLRSTDTQYF	TRBV5-4	TRBJ2-3
CASSFIRGRRGKYGYTF	TRBV27	TRBJ1-2
CASSVVPSGIYEQYF	TRBV9	TRBJ2-7
CASSGQGAAKLFF	TRBV28	TRBJ1-4
CASSMTGEGYEKLFF	TRBV5-4	TRBJ1-4
CASSFLPRDRGHTEAFF	TRBV10-2	TRBJ1-1
CASSKFPGEGSYEQYF	TRBV21-1	TRBJ2-7
CASSPPRVNEQFF	TRBV4-1	TRBJ2-1
CASSPGWANTDTQYF	TRBV11-3	TRBJ2-3
CSVEQTLTNYGYTF	TRBV29-1	TRBJ1-2
CASTTPGGGHNSPLHF	TRBV7-2	TRBJ1-6
CASSFVRGRVDTQYF	TRBV6-5	TRBJ2-3
CASSFPRGSGGTYEQYF	TRBV5-6	TRBJ2-7
CAWSSSNYGYTF	TRBV30	TRBJ1-2
CASSSRIGVEQYF	TRBV7-9	TRBJ2-7
CASSPPGSQETQYF	TRBV18	TRBJ2-5
CASSKAEGQGFSHFYYEQYF	TRBV21-1	TRBJ2-7
CASRGGAGVGTQYF	TRBV2	TRBJ2-5
CASSLDRGTYEQYF	TRBV7-2	TRBJ2-7
CSVEGQGNGELFF	TRBV29-1	TRBJ2-2
CASFGQGAPEAFF	TRBV18	TRBJ1-1
CSVNRGTEAFF	TRBV29-1	TRBJ1-1
CASSQEGSGGNYNEQFF	TRBV4-1	TRBJ2-1
CASSQGTGSYEQYF	TRBV5-4	TRBJ2-7